This T cell receptor beta chain stems from a study of control samples from healthy donors and cancer patients. Germline values: CDR1 SNHLY, CDR2 FYNNEI. J gave up 6 bases and V 8 bases, and 15 bases lay outside the gene matches. There are 15 residues in the CDR3. Produced via immunoSEQ multiplex PCR; TCRdb's table is partial and in-frame only. The table lists 120,000 or so clones, roughly 91% of them singletons. This chain uses TRBV2 with TRBJ2-5; 7 bases are a match to TRBD1. Source material: blood. The receptor was isolated from a man aged 35 to 55 in good health. CDR3 coding DNA: TGTGCCAGCGCTGAAGGACAGGCCTACTCGAAGACCCAGTACTTC. Translation gives CASAEGQAYSKTQYF.